The next 27 T cell receptor beta chains were all read from a single sample in a study of response to subunit inactivated influenza vaccine. TCRdb processed the RT-PCR reads anew with MiXCR; each CDR3 protein has one entry. The data contain around 570,000 distinct CDR3 sequences, around 11% of them singletons. These sequences were also reported in another study, on T cells expressing NK-cell markers. That study adds: 5'RACE template switching with UMIs produced the TCR beta cDNA.

The sample consisted of PBMCs from blood, taken on the day of vaccination. Receptors were obtained from a middle-aged man who received an inactivated influenza vaccine.

This clonotype appeared a few times. This chain joins TRBV20-1 and TRBJ1-3; D possibly corresponds to TRBD1 (5 bases). The V gene's germline CDR1 is DFQATT and CDR2 SNEGSKA (reference sequence). V lost 0 bases and J lost 4, with 7 bases in between. The CDR3 contains 13 residues. The CDR3 protein is CSAREGDGNTIYF. In nucleotides, the CDR3 is TGCAGTGCTAGAGAAGGGGACGGAAACACCATATATTTT.

J is TRBJ1-2 and V is TRBV13; D may be TRBD1 (6 bases). The CDR3 totals 16 residues. With 5 bases removed from V and 0 bases from J, the gap between germline ends came to 16 bases. CDR1 is PRHDT, CDR2 FYEKMQ, per germline (reference sequence). The CDR3 loop reads CASSDPKNRANYGYTF. The CDR3 coding sequence is TGTGCCAGCAGCGATCCGAAAAACAGGGCTAACTATGGCTACACCTTC.

This clonotype was seen a handful of times. V is TRBV10-3 and J is TRBJ2-3; D remains ambiguous. CDR1 is ENHRY, CDR2 SYGVKD, per germline. V was pared by 8 bases and J by 0 bases, with 6 bases between. The CDR3 contains 12 residues. In DNA, the CDR3 is TGTGCCATCTCTTATAGCACAGATACGCAGTATTTT. Its translation is CAISYSTDTQYF.

This clonotype was found many times. The chain links TRBV12-3 or TRBV12-4 to TRBJ2-3; D ambiguous. The CDR3 consists of 12 residues. V lost 6 bases, J lost 0 bases, and 4 bases lay in between. CDR3 bases: TGTGCCAGCAGACACAGCACAGATACGCAGTATTTT. Translated, it gives CASRHSTDTQYF.

The chain has TRBV5-1 and TRBJ2-3; TRBD2 agrees at 12 bases. Trimming took 4 bases from V and 2 from J; bases not matched to a gene: 8. Germline CDR1 is SGHRS and CDR2 is YFSETQ. CDR3 length: 17 residues. CDR3: CASSPRLAGELTDTQYF. The CDR3 nucleotides are TGCGCCAGCAGCCCCCGACTAGCGGGGGAGCTCACAGATACGCAGTATTTT.

The sample holds many counts of this clonotype. The gene calls are TRBV18 and TRBJ2-7; 8 bases align to TRBD1. Germline V lookup: CDR1 KGHSH, CDR2 LQKENI. There are 14 residues in the CDR3. After removal of 2 bases from V and 4 bases from J, the junction contained 4 bases not matched to a gene. CDR3 DNA sequence: TGTGCCAGCTCACCAGGACAGGGCGATTACGAGCAGTACTTC. It encodes CASSPGQGDYEQYF.

This clonotype came up a few times. This chain links TRBV20-1 with TRBJ2-6; D may be TRBD1 (6 bases). This CDR3 spans 17 amino acids. Per the germline V gene, CDR1 is DFQATT and CDR2 is SNEGSKA (reference sequence). Trimming pared 2 bases from V and 0 bases from J, leaving 14 bases between. This CDR3 reads CSARSKGHYSGANVLTF. The CDR3 DNA is TGCAGTGCTAGATCCAAGGGACACTACTCTGGGGCCAACGTCCTGACTTTC.

This clonotype was detected many times. V usage is TRBV28 and J usage is TRBJ2-1; no clear D gene. The CDR3 extends over 13 amino acids. Trimming removed 5 bases from V and 9 bases from J, with 14 bases in between. CDR1 MDHEN and CDR2 SYDVKM come from the germline V gene. The CDR3 DNA is TGTGCCAGCAGTGTATCTATCGTTGGTGAGCAGTTCTTC. Translated, it gives CASSVSIVGEQFF.

There are many counts of this clonotype. This sequence joins TRBV4-2 and TRBJ2-1, with 11 bases matching TRBD2. Trimming removed 3 bases from V and 7 bases from J; junction bases left unmatched: 5. The CDR3 length is 15 residues. CDR1 LGHNA and CDR2 YNFKEQ come from the germline V gene. CDR3 sequence: CASSHLAGGVNEQFF. The CDR3 DNA sequence: TGTGCCAGCAGCCACTTAGCGGGAGGGGTAAATGAGCAGTTCTTC.

The chain recombines TRBV27 with TRBJ2-7; 11 nucleotides agree with TRBD2. The CDR3 is 15 amino acids. Germline V lookup: CDR1 MNHEY, CDR2 SMNVEV (reference sequence). Trimming at V came to 3 bases and at J to 6 bases, leaving 7 bases not matched to a gene. CDR3 sequence reads: CASSFFGTSGPEQYF. CDR3 sequence (DNA): TGTGCCAGCAGTTTCTTCGGGACTAGCGGACCCGAGCAGTACTTC.

The chain joins TRBV20-1 to TRBJ2-5; the D call may be TRBD1 or TRBD2 (5 bases each). The germline V gene has CDR1 DFQATT and CDR2 SNEGSKA (reference sequence). The V end lost 3 bases, the J end lost 2 bases, and 19 bases lay between the germline ends. The CDR3 spans 16 residues. The CDR3 DNA sequence: TGCAGTGCTAGGGCGGACACCGGGCGGGTGCAAGAGACCCAGTACTTC. Its translation: CSARADTGRVQETQYF.

The chain is built from TRBV6-1 and TRBJ1-2; D is unclear. The CDR3 extends over 15 amino acids. The germline gives CDR1 MNHNS, CDR2 SASEGT. V was clipped by 6 bases and J by 2 bases, with 16 bases between them. The CDR3 DNA follows: TGTGCCAGCAGCCCAACCCGACGGTTGAACTATGGCTACACCTTC. Translation gives CASSPTRRLNYGYTF.

V and J are TRBV6-5 and TRBJ2-3; the match to TRBD1 covers 8 bases. V dropped 1 base and J dropped 1; count of bases not matched to a gene: 7. The CDR3 extends over 17 amino acids. The V gene's germline CDR1 is MNHEY and CDR2 SVGAGI. CDR3 residues: CASSYLLKGQGTDTQYF. CDR3 nucleotides: TGTGCCAGCAGTTACTTACTCAAGGGACAGGGCACAGATACGCAGTATTTT.

Ten or more counts support this clonotype. CDR3 sequence (DNA): TGTGCCAGCAGCTTAACGACCACTAGCGGGACCCACAATGAGCAGTTCTTC. Translated, it gives CASSLTTTSGTHNEQFF. The rearrangement joins TRBV7-3 to TRBJ2-1, with 10 nucleotides matching TRBD2. Per germline, CDR1 SGHTA and CDR2 FQGTGA. The CDR3 length is 17 residues. The trim removed 0 bases at V and 5 bases at J, leaving 7 bases unmatched.

Points on this clonotype: This may be a read error, as it is one base from a much larger clone. The chain employs TRBV5-1 and TRBJ2-4; 8 bases line up with TRBD1. This CDR3 comprises 15 residues. Looked up from germline, CDR1 is SGHRS and CDR2 is YFSETQ. The CDR3 coding sequence is TGCGCCAGCAGCCAGACAGGGGTGGACAAAGACATTCAGTACTTC. Residues: CASSQTGVDKDIQYF.

The gene calls are TRBV4-2 and TRBJ1-5; perhaps TRBD1 as D (6 bases). The length of the CDR3 is 14 residues. Germline V lookup: CDR1 LGHNA, CDR2 YNFKEQ. Trimming removed 0 bases at V and 8 bases at J, with 11 bases between. As DNA, the CDR3 is TGTGCCAGCAGCCAAGACACAGGGCGGAAGCCCCAGCATTTT. Its translation is CASSQDTGRKPQHF.

This clonotype was counted a few times. This sequence joins TRBV20-1 and TRBJ2-7; D perhaps matches TRBD1 (6 bases). CDR3 length equals 13 residues. Trimming took 6 bases from V and 4 from J, leaving 16 bases between them. Germline assignment: CDR1 DFQATT and CDR2 SNEGSKA (reference sequence). CDR3 region: CSASGAALYEQYF. The CDR3 nucleotides read TGCAGTGCCTCAGGGGCGGCCCTTTACGAGCAGTACTTC.

V gene TRBV27 combines with J gene TRBJ1-5; D perhaps matches TRBD1 (6 bases). CDR1 is MNHEY, CDR2 SMNVEV, per germline (reference sequence). This CDR3 has 14 amino acids. V was shortened by 5 bases and J by 2 bases, with 10 bases between the two germline ends. This CDR3 reads CASSRNRGNQPQHF. The CDR3 nucleotides are TGTGCCAGCAGTCGGAACAGGGGCAATCAGCCCCAGCATTTT.

Turning to this clonotype: A junction boundary mismatches the germline segment, possibly from a read error. The V call is TRBV12-3 or TRBV12-4, the J call TRBJ2-5, with 7 bases lining up with TRBD2. This CDR3 region has 14 residues. The CDR3 DNA follows: TGTGCCAGCAGTCTCCTAGCGGTCCGAGAGACCCAGTACTTT. Translating gives CASSLLAVRETQYF.

This clonotype occurred many times. The gene calls are TRBV12-3 or TRBV12-4 and TRBJ2-1, with 11 bases fitting TRBD2. The CDR3 sequence is 15 residues long. After removal of 5 bases from V and 7 bases from J, the junction contained 7 bases not matched to a gene. DNA for the CDR3: TGTGCCAGCAGTGCCCTAGCGGGGGGTAAGAATGAGCAGTTCTTC. It encodes CASSALAGGKNEQFF.

This clonotype was observed a handful of times. The rearrangement uses TRBV20-1 and TRBJ2-7, with D unclear. Trimming removed 2 bases from V and 5 bases from J, with 7 bases in between. This CDR3 region has 11 residues. Per the germline V gene, CDR1 is DFQATT and CDR2 is SNEGSKA (reference sequence). CDR3 coding DNA: TGCAGTGCTAGACGACGGGACGAGCAGTACTTC. This codes for CSARRRDEQYF.

The gene calls are TRBV28 and TRBJ2-1, with a weak D call TRBD2 (5 bases). This CDR3 has 16 residues. Germline V gene lookup returns CDR1 MDHEN and CDR2 SYDVKM. The V end was cut by 4 bases, the J end by 1 base, with 14 bases between. CDR3 in amino acids: CASSSLAGRSYNEQFF. CDR3 in DNA: TGTGCCAGCAGTTCCCTCGCGGGCCGGTCCTACAATGAGCAGTTCTTC.

The sample holds a few counts of this clonotype. The rearrangement uses TRBV5-1 and TRBJ1-5; D remains ambiguous. V was trimmed by 2 bases and J by 7 bases, leaving 16 bases between them. The germline V gene encodes CDR1 SGHRS and CDR2 YFSETQ. The CDR3 is 15 amino acids. CDR3 nucleotide sequence: TGCGCCAGCAGCTTAGACGGTTTTTCGGGGCAGCCCCAGCATTTT. Translation: CASSLDGFSGQPQHF.

This clonotype was detected only a few times. The chain has TRBV6-1 and TRBJ1-5, with D perhaps matching TRBD1 (5 bases). From germline, CDR1 is MNHNS and CDR2 SASEGT. The germline V and J ends were trimmed by 6 bases and 0 bases, with 12 bases remaining between them. The CDR3 runs 15 residues. CDR3 in DNA: TGTGCCAGCAGCCGACAGCAAGATAGCAATCAGCCCCAGCATTTT. Translation: CASSRQQDSNQPQHF.

A few counts support this clonotype. The rearrangement joins TRBV12-3 or TRBV12-4 to TRBJ1-3; D call uncertain. The V and J ends lost 6 bases and 0 bases respectively, with 9 bases between them. The CDR3 runs to 14 residues. The CDR3 DNA reads TGTGCCAGCAGCCGGACGGTCTCTGGAAACACCATATATTTT. It specifies CASSRTVSGNTIYF.

V and J are TRBV20-1 and TRBJ2-2; 12 bases fit TRBD2. From germline, CDR1 is DFQATT and CDR2 SNEGSKA (reference sequence). This CDR3 has 18 residues. Trimming took 3 bases from V and 4 from J; bases not matched to a gene: 12. The CDR3: CSARPLTSGSLGTGELFF. CDR3 in DNA: TGCAGTGCTAGGCCTCTGACTAGCGGGAGCTTAGGCACCGGGGAGCTGTTTTTT.

CDR3 sequence (DNA): TGCGCCAGCAGTCAATTTAAGGCCATGGAGAGCAATCAGCCCCAGCATTTT. As protein: CASSQFKAMESNQPQHF. This chain joins TRBV23-1 and TRBJ1-5; D is unresolved. TRBV23-1 is labeled an ORF, and its function is uncertain. Trimming stripped 1 base from V and 1 base from J, with 14 bases between. CDR3 size: 17 residues.